Listed below are T cell receptor beta chains from one sample, sequenced in a study of T cell responses to AZD1222 COVID-19 vaccine. Sequencing was performed with immunoSEQ multiplex PCR; in TCRdb, only in-frame clones are kept and a portion is missing. The table lists about 90,000 clones, about 85% of them singletons. The input for sequencing was peripheral blood, taken 28 days after the second AZD1222 dose. The receptors were sampled from an adult who received the AZD1222 COVID-19 vaccine. CDR3s include the opening cysteine and the closing phenylalanine or tryptophan. Fields, in order: clone size, D gene, V gene, J gene, CDR3 DNA, CDR3 protein. A D gene is named only where the DNA matches it firmly. Only part of the rows carry a size: once, few, many, or a class if the clone is expanded.

clone_size: .
d_call: TRBD2
v_call: TRBV7-2
j_call: TRBJ2-1
cdr3_nt: TGTGCCAGCAGCCCCTGGGGAGGGCCAAACAATGAGCAGTTCTTC
cdr3_aa: CASSPWGGPNNEQFF

clone_size: .
d_call: TRBD1
v_call: TRBV5-6
j_call: TRBJ1-1
cdr3_nt: TGTGCCAGCAGCTTGGAGAACAGGGGGCGAGGGAGCACTGAAGCTTTCTTT
cdr3_aa: CASSLENRGRGSTEAFF

clone_size: .
d_call: .
v_call: TRBV7-9
j_call: TRBJ1-2
cdr3_nt: TGTGCCAGCAGCTTAGGGACCGCGTATGGCTACACCTTC
cdr3_aa: CASSLGTAYGYTF

clone_size: .
d_call: TRBD2
v_call: TRBV6-5
j_call: TRBJ2-5
cdr3_nt: TGTGCCAGCAGTAAGACTAGCGGGAGTGGGGAGACCCAGTACTTC
cdr3_aa: CASSKTSGSGETQYF

clone_size: once
d_call: .
v_call: TRBV6-2/TRBV6-3
j_call: TRBJ2-7
cdr3_nt: TGTGCCAGCAGTTACCTCTGGACGGACACCTACGAGCAGTACTTC
cdr3_aa: CASSYLWTDTYEQYF

clone_size: .
d_call: TRBD1
v_call: TRBV5-5
j_call: TRBJ1-2
cdr3_nt: TGTGCCAGCAACCCTATAAACAGGGGTTGGGATGGCTACACCTTC
cdr3_aa: CASNPINRGWDGYTF

clone_size: .
d_call: .
v_call: TRBV5-4
j_call: TRBJ2-2
cdr3_nt: TGTGCCAGCAGCGGAGGAGTCGGGACGAACACCGGGGAGCTGTTTTTT
cdr3_aa: CASSGGVGTNTGELFF

clone_size: .
d_call: TRBD1
v_call: TRBV5-1
j_call: TRBJ1-2
cdr3_nt: TGCGCCAGCAGCTCTAACAGGGGTAGGGGCTACACCTTC
cdr3_aa: CASSSNRGRGYTF

clone_size: .
d_call: TRBD2
v_call: TRBV18
j_call: TRBJ2-3
cdr3_nt: TGTGCCAGCTCAGCAACTAGCGGGAGGGCCGATACGCAGTATTTT
cdr3_aa: CASSATSGRADTQYF

clone_size: .
d_call: .
v_call: TRBV7-3
j_call: TRBJ2-3
cdr3_nt: TGTGCCAGCAGCCTCTCTAGCGCCGATACGCAGTATTTT
cdr3_aa: CASSLSSADTQYF

clone_size: .
d_call: .
v_call: TRBV19
j_call: TRBJ1-2
cdr3_nt: TGTGCCAGTACCCCACGGGAGGGTTACTATGGCTACACCTTC
cdr3_aa: CASTPREGYYGYTF